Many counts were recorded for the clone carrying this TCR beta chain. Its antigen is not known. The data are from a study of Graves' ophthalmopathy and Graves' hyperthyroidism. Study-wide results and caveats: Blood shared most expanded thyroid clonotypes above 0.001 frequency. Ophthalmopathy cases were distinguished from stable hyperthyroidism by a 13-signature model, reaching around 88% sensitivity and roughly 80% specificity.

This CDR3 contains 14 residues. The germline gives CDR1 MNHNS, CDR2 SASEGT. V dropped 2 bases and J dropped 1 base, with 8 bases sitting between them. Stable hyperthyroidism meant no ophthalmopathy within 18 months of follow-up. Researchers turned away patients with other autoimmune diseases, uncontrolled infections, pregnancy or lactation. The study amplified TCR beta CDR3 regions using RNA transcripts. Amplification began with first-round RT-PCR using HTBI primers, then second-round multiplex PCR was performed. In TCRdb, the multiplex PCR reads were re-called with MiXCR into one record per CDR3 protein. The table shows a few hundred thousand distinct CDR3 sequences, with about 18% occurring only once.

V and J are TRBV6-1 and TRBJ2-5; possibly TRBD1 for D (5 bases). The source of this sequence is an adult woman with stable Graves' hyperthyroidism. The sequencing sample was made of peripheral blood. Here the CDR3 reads CASSETQGQETQYF. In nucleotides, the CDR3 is TGTGCCAGCAGTGAAACGCAGGGCCAAGAGACCCAGTACTTC.